The 18 T cell receptor beta chains below all came from one sample that was sequenced in a study of T cell repertoires in cytomegalovirus infection. MiXCR was run by TCRdb on the reads, yielding one entry per CDR3 protein. The table shows fewer than 250,000 distinct CDR3 sequences, with 10% to 15% occurring only once. The sample consisted of PBMCs. These TCRs come from a human donor in good health (CMV status not recorded). Some clones in this sample may be carry-over from other donors' samples.

This clonotype has at least ten counts. The gene calls are TRBV7-2 and TRBJ1-3, with D hard to call. Trimming cost V 1 base and J 2 bases, with 6 bases left between them. CDR1 and CDR2 from the germline V gene are SGHTA and FQGNSA. The CDR3 is made up of 14 amino acids. This CDR3 reads CASSLDGTGNTIYF. Written as DNA, the CDR3 is TGTGCCAGCAGCTTAGACGGGACTGGAAACACCATATATTTT.

This clonotype came up a few times. The CDR3 nucleotides are TGTGCCAGTTCAGGGGTAGAGAGCAATCAGCCCCAGCATTTT. Protein sequence: CASSGVESNQPQHF. This sequence joins TRBV2 and TRBJ1-5; D may be TRBD1 (6 bases). The CDR3 extends over 14 amino acids. The germline gives CDR1 SNHLY, CDR2 FYNNEI. V gave up 9 bases and J gave up 1 base, with 13 bases separating them.

This clonotype was picked up many times. The chain links TRBV4-3 to TRBJ2-1; 10 bases match TRBD2. J gave up 0 bases and V 3 bases, and 8 bases lay outside the gene matches. CDR1 LGHNA and CDR2 YSLEER come from the germline V gene. CDR3 length equals 18 residues. As DNA, the CDR3 is TGCGCCAGCAGCCAGGGACTAGCGACGACCAGCTCCTACAATGAGCAGTTCTTC. Its translation: CASSQGLATTSSYNEQFF.

This clonotype was seen a handful of times. The chain is built from TRBV28 and TRBJ2-2, with 7 bases matching TRBD1. V was pared by 6 bases and J by 6 bases, with 10 bases of the junction left unmatched. The CDR3 extends over 15 amino acids. Per germline, CDR1 MDHEN and CDR2 SYDVKM. CDR3 in amino acids: CASSHTGVRAGELFF. For the CDR3, the DNA is TGTGCCAGCAGCCACACAGGGGTGCGGGCCGGGGAGCTGTTTTTT.

This clonotype was seen ten or more times. The V gene is TRBV10-3, the J gene TRBJ2-2, with D possibly matching TRBD1 (6 bases). CDR1 and CDR2 (germline): ENHRY, SYGVKD. Between the trimmed V and J ends, which lost 8 bases and 5 bases, there was a span of 15 bases. The CDR3 covers 14 residues. This CDR3 reads CAIGLEGETGELFF. CDR3 DNA sequence: TGTGCCATCGGGCTAGAGGGGGAAACCGGGGAGCTGTTTTTT.

This clonotype came up a few times. J is TRBJ2-5 and V is TRBV6-2 or TRBV6-3; 11 nucleotides agree with TRBD2. This CDR3 comprises 16 residues. Germline V gene sequence: CDR1 MNHEY, CDR2 SVGEGT. Germline trimming cut 0 bases from V and 5 bases from J; bases unmatched to any gene: 5. The CDR3 nucleotides are TGTGCCAGCAGTTACTCTGTTAGCGGGGGGGCCGAGACCCAGTACTTC. Translating it yields CASSYSVSGGAETQYF.

This chain connects TRBV3-1 to TRBJ1-1; no definite D call. V was shortened by 1 base and J by 1 base, with 7 bases between the two germline ends. Germline CDR1 LGHDT, CDR2 YNNKEL (reference sequence). The CDR3 has 14 amino acids. The CDR3 region has the DNA TGTGCCAGCAGCCAAGTCGCAGCGAACACTGAAGCTTTCTTT. Encoded protein: CASSQVAANTEAFF.

This clonotype has just a few counts. CDR3 DNA sequence: TGTGCTAGTGCCCGCGGTGGCGGTCAAGAGACCCAGTACTTC. Protein sequence: CASARGGGQETQYF. The rearrangement links TRBV12-5 to TRBJ2-5; no clear D gene. The CDR3 totals 14 residues. The germline CDR1 and CDR2 sequences are LGHNT and FRNRAP. The V end lost 7 bases, the J end lost 2 bases, and 14 bases lay between the germline ends.

The V and J genes are TRBV19 and TRBJ2-6; a possible D gene is TRBD2 (5 bases). The CDR3 sequence is 16 residues long. The germline V gene encodes CDR1 LNHDA and CDR2 SQIVND (reference sequence). With 5 bases removed from V and 0 bases from J, the gap between germline ends came to 11 bases. CDR3 nucleotide sequence: TGTGCCAGTAGTCGAGGGAGACGCTCTGGGGCCAACGTCCTGACTTTC. Protein: CASSRGRRSGANVLTF.

This clonotype was found many times. The J gene is TRBJ2-1, the V gene TRBV20-1; a weak D match, TRBD2 (5 bases). CDR1 is DFQATT, CDR2 SNEGSKA, per germline (reference sequence). The ends were cut back, 6 bases at V and 10 bases at J, with 10 bases in the middle. The CDR3 is made up of 10 amino acids. This CDR3 is CSALLDEQFF. CDR3 DNA sequence: TGCAGTGCATTACTAGACGAGCAGTTCTTC.

This clonotype was detected many times. The chain is built from TRBV11-2 and TRBJ1-1; TRBD1 is a possible D gene (6 bases). Trimming shortened V by 7 bases and J by 0 bases, and 15 bases separated the two germline ends. Germline CDR1 SGHAT, CDR2 FQNNGV. The CDR3 is 15 residues long. The CDR3, as DNA: TGTGCCAGCACCTTTAGCGGACAGCTGAACACTGAAGCTTTCTTT. Its protein is CASTFSGQLNTEAFF.

There are many counts of this clonotype. V gene TRBV11-2 combines with J gene TRBJ1-1, with unresolved D. The germline V and J ends were trimmed by 0 bases and 10 bases, with 9 bases remaining between them. This CDR3 has 12 residues. Germline CDR1 is SGHAT and CDR2 is FQNNGV. The CDR3 reads CASSLEGRGAFF. In nucleotides, the CDR3 is TGTGCCAGCAGCTTAGAGGGGAGAGGAGCTTTCTTT.

With respect to this clonotype: Relative to the germline gene, one junction end is altered; a read error may explain this. This sequence joins TRBV29-1 and TRBJ1-3, with D uncertain. The germline V gene has CDR1 SQVTM and CDR2 ANQGSEA. The CDR3 spans 14 residues. The CDR3 is CSAETERSGNTIYF. CDR3 DNA: TGCAGCGCTGAAACGGAACGCTCTGGAAACACCATATATTTT.

J is TRBJ1-1 and V is TRBV29-1, with 11 bases that match TRBD1. Germline CDR1 SQVTM, CDR2 ANQGSEA. The V segment lost 2 bases and the J segment 5 bases; nucleotides outside the gene matches: 7. The CDR3 extends over 15 amino acids. The CDR3: CSVEIGQGARTEAFF. CDR3 sequence (DNA): TGCAGCGTTGAAATCGGACAGGGGGCGAGGACTGAAGCTTTCTTT.

In this sample, this clonotype turned up a few times. The chain carries TRBV5-1 and TRBJ2-1, with 7 positions matching TRBD2. CDR1 and CDR2 from the germline V gene are SGHRS and YFSETQ. Germline trimming cut 0 bases from V and 1 base from J; bases unmatched to any gene: 4. The CDR3 is 16 residues long. CDR3: CASSLDGGSSYNEQFF. CDR3 DNA: TGCGCCAGCAGCTTGGACGGGGGGAGTTCCTACAATGAGCAGTTCTTC.

This clonotype was observed at least ten times. The J gene is TRBJ1-1, the V gene TRBV2; the D gene is possibly TRBD1 (6 bases). The CDR3 has 15 residues. From germline, CDR1 is SNHLY and CDR2 FYNNEI. V was cut by 2 bases and J by 4 bases, with 14 bases left in between. The CDR3 nucleotides read TGTGCCAGCAGTGAAACCCGCACAGGGAGCACTGAAGCTTTCTTT. It specifies CASSETRTGSTEAFF.

Only a few counts were recorded for this clonotype. The rearrangement joins TRBV10-3 to TRBJ1-1; tentative D call: TRBD1 (6 bases). The CDR3 loop spans 11 amino acids. Germline CDR1 is ENHRY and CDR2 is SYGVKD. V lost 10 bases and J 8 bases, leaving 14 bases between the germline ends. The CDR3 is CATTQQGEAFF. CDR3 bases: TGTGCCACCACTCAACAGGGAGAAGCTTTCTTT.

This clonotype came up many times. The chain links TRBV7-2 to TRBJ1-6; 9 bases map to TRBD1. The CDR3 is 16 amino acids. The trim removed 6 bases at V and 7 bases at J, leaving 10 bases unmatched. Germline V gives CDR1 SGHTA, CDR2 FQGNSA. CDR3 in amino acids: CASRQSQGARNSPLHF. The CDR3 DNA sequence: TGTGCCAGCAGACAGTCACAGGGGGCGAGGAATTCACCCCTCCACTTT.